This entry lists 15 T cell receptor beta chains sequenced from one sample in a study of T cells in Graves' hyperthyroidism and ophthalmopathy. Amplified TCR beta CDR3 regions derived from RNA transcripts. The HTBI set primed first-round TCR CDR3 RT-PCR. MiXCR was run by TCRdb on the multiplex PCR reads, yielding one entry per CDR3 protein. The sample has a few hundred thousand distinct CDR3 sequences; 46% are singletons. The sequenced sample consisted of peripheral blood or thyroid tissue (not recorded which). The origin of the receptors is a woman aged 18 to 35 with Graves' hyperthyroidism.

This clonotype was seen once. The chain combines TRBV2 with TRBJ2-1; D remains unclear. The CDR3 is made up of 12 amino acids. Germline V gene data show CDR1 as SNHLY and CDR2 as FYNNEI. Trimming removed 6 bases from V and 12 bases from J, with 15 bases in between. The CDR3 is CASSLRGPGQFF. CDR3 coding DNA: TGTGCCAGCAGCCTCCGCGGCCCAGGGCAGTTCTTC.

The table lists this clonotype with a few counts. The chain carries TRBV12-3 or TRBV12-4 and TRBJ1-5, with D unclear. The V end lost 1 base, the J end lost 2 bases, and 6 bases lay between the germline ends. This CDR3 contains 14 residues. This CDR3 reads CASSLDEGNQPQHF. Here the CDR3 DNA reads TGTGCCAGCAGTTTAGACGAGGGCAATCAGCCCCAGCATTTT.

Here the CDR3 DNA reads TGTGCCAGCAGTGGACAGGGGTACGGAAACTATGGCTACACCTTC. Translation: CASSGQGYGNYGYTF. The J gene is TRBJ1-2, the V gene TRBV12-3 or TRBV12-4; 9 bases are a match to TRBD1. CDR3 size: 15 residues. Losses at the gene ends were 5 bases for V and 2 bases for J; bases not matched to a gene: 6.

This clonotype was seen many times. V and J are TRBV6-5 and TRBJ1-2; tentative D call: TRBD1 (5 bases). The CDR3 contains 12 residues. Germline CDR1 reads MNHEY; CDR2 reads SVGAGI. V lost 6 bases, J lost 7 bases, and 12 bases lay in between. The CDR3 reads CASSPDKVGYTF. The CDR3 DNA follows: TGTGCCAGCAGCCCGGACAAGGTTGGCTACACCTTC.

The chain combines TRBV24-1 with TRBJ1-2; the match to TRBD1 covers 7 bases. Germline V gives CDR1 KGHDR, CDR2 SFDVKD. The V segment lost 4 bases and the J segment 7 bases; nucleotides outside the gene matches: 11. The CDR3 runs 15 residues. This CDR3 is CATSDPRQGTSGYTF. The CDR3 nucleotides are TGTGCCACCAGTGACCCCCGACAGGGTACGTCTGGCTACACCTTC.

The chain employs TRBV7-2 and TRBJ2-3, with a weak D call TRBD2 (6 bases). CDR3 size: 12 residues. V was cut by 5 bases and J by 6 bases, with 9 bases left in between. Germline-derived CDR1 and CDR2 are SGHTA and FQGNSA. The CDR3 bases are TGTGCCAGCAGCCCTAGCGTGGATACGCAGTATTTT. It yields the protein CASSPSVDTQYF.

This clonotype was observed a single time. This rearrangement joins TRBV19 to TRBJ2-5; 9 bases line up with TRBD1. The germline gives CDR1 LNHDA, CDR2 SQIVND (reference sequence). The CDR3 sequence is 14 residues long. CDR3 region: CAVPPGQGQETQYF. In DNA, the CDR3 is TGTGCTGTACCACCGGGACAGGGCCAAGAGACCCAGTACTTC. The full variable domain, its missing parts supplied by reference TRBV19 and TRBJ2-5, is DGGITQSPKYLFRKEGQNVTLSCEQNLNHDAMYWYRQDPGQGLRLIYYSQIVNDFQKGDIAEGYSVSREKKESFPLTVTSAQKNPTAFYLCAVPPGQGQETQYFGPGTRLLVL.

For this clonotype: Just one base apart from a much larger clone, this may be a read error. The chain carries TRBV10-3 and TRBJ1-2, with 12 bases identical to TRBD1. The CDR3 has 15 residues. Per the germline V gene, CDR1 is ENHRY and CDR2 is SYGVKD. The CDR3 nucleotides read TGTGCCAGCAGCCCCGGGACAGGGGGCGACTATGGCCACACCTTC. Translating gives CASSPGTGGDYGHTF.

As to this clonotype: A much larger clone differs from this one at a single base, so this may be a read error. The chain is built from TRBV4-1 and TRBJ1-1; TRBD1 is a possible D gene (5 bases). CDR1 MGHRA and CDR2 YSYEKL come from the germline V gene. The CDR3 length is 14 residues. In nucleotides, the CDR3 is TGCGCCGGCAGCCAAGAGGGGAGATCCACTGAAGCTTTCTTT. This sequence encodes CAGSQEGRSTEAFF.

This clonotype was observed at least ten times. The rearrangement links TRBV20-1 to TRBJ2-7; 8 bases match TRBD2. Germline V gives CDR1 DFQATT, CDR2 SNEGSKA (reference sequence). CDR3 size: 14 residues. With V trimmed by 4 bases and J by 0 bases, 5 bases remained unmatched. The CDR3 here is CSATGTSYSYEQYF. CDR3 in DNA: TGCAGTGCTACCGGGACTAGTTACTCCTACGAGCAGTACTTC.

The rearrangement links TRBV10-3 to TRBJ1-2; D perhaps matches TRBD1 (6 bases). Germline values: CDR1 ENHRY, CDR2 SYGVKD. The CDR3 runs to 13 residues. With 3 bases removed from V and 12 bases from J, the gap between germline ends came to 17 bases. CDR3 loop: CAISDRDNSGNTF. CDR3 nucleotides: TGTGCCATCAGTGATAGGGACAACTCTGGAAACACCTTC.

The V gene is TRBV29-1, the J gene TRBJ2-1; 8 bases map to TRBD2. V lost 6 bases and J lost 8; bases outside the gene matches: 6. This CDR3 has 12 residues. Germline values: CDR1 SQVTM, CDR2 ANQGSEA. This chain's CDR3 is CSVPSGGHEQFF. The CDR3 region has the DNA TGCAGCGTCCCCTCGGGAGGGCATGAGCAGTTCTTC.

This clonotype was counted a few times. The chain joins TRBV7-9 to TRBJ1-3; D may be TRBD2 (6 bases). The better agreement between TRBJ2-3 and the DNA end casts doubt on the J call. The CDR3 has 13 residues. Germline assignment: CDR1 SEHNR and CDR2 FQNEAQ (reference sequence). This CDR3 is CASSLTGADTQYF. The CDR3 DNA reads as TGTGCCAGCAGCTTAACGGGGGCAGATACGCAGTATTTT.

This clonotype appeared many times. The CDR3 DNA is TGCGCCAGCAGCACCGGACGGAGCTCTGGGGCCAACGTCCTGACTTTC. It translates to CASSTGRSSGANVLTF. The chain couples TRBV5-1 to TRBJ2-6; D is ambiguous. This CDR3 has 16 amino acids. V lost 4 bases to trimming and J lost 0 bases, with 11 bases between them. From germline, CDR1 is SGHRS and CDR2 YFSETQ. The full variable domain, in which reference TRBV5-1 and TRBJ2-6 provide the parts outside the CDR3, is KAGVTQTPRYLIKTRGQQVTLSCSPISGHRSVSWYQQTPGQGLQFLFEYFSETQRNKGNFPGRFSGRQFSNSRSEMNVSTLELGDSALYLCASSTGRSSGANVLTFGAGSRLTVL.

Many counts were recorded for this clonotype. This chain joins TRBV5-1 and TRBJ2-5; 12 bases map to TRBD2. The germline CDR1 and CDR2 sequences are SGHRS and YFSETQ. With 7 bases clipped from V and 4 bases from J, the junction kept 5 bases outside the gene matches. The CDR3 runs 14 residues. The DNA of the CDR3 is TGCGCCAGCTCGACTAGCGGGAGTCCAGAGACCCAGTACTTC. This sequence encodes CASSTSGSPETQYF.